These 18 T cell receptor beta chains share one sample of origin, sequenced in a study of T cell repertoires and HLA-DP antigens. Sequenced by immunoSEQ multiplex PCR; TCRdb stores in-frame clones only, minus some. The table records some 110,000 clones, 85% to 95% of them present only once. These TCRs are of unknown antigen specificity. The sample taken for sequencing was CD4+ T cells from PBMCs. Receptor source: a woman younger than 30 in good health and CMV-seronegative.

This clone was counted between two and nine times. The chain uses TRBV5-4 and TRBJ1-5; D not resolved. Germline values: CDR1 SGHNT, CDR2 YYREEE (reference sequence). CDR3 size: 12 residues. Trimming removed 0 bases from V and 9 bases from J, with 7 bases in between. In nucleotides, the CDR3 is TGTGCCAGCAGCTTGGATCGGGGGCCCCAGCATTTT. Translating it yields CASSLDRGPQHF.

This chain uses TRBV5-1 with TRBJ2-2; 11 nucleotides align to TRBD2. With V trimmed by 3 bases and J by 5 bases, 15 bases remained unmatched. CDR3 length equals 19 residues. Germline CDR1 and CDR2: SGHRS and YFSETQ. The CDR3 DNA follows: TGCGCCAGCAGCTCCGCAGATCCACTAGCGGGAGTCCCAACCGGGGAGCTGTTTTTT. It is translated as CASSSADPLAGVPTGELFF.

The V and J genes are TRBV7-2 and TRBJ1-1; D uncertain. In germline, CDR1 is SGHTA, CDR2 FQGNSA. V was shortened by 1 base and J by 5 bases, with 14 bases between the two germline ends. CDR3 length: 15 residues. CDR3 DNA: TGTGCCAGCAGCTTAGTGACGAAAACGCTGACTGAAGCTTTCTTT. This translates into CASSLVTKTLTEAFF.

This rearrangement joins TRBV6-6 to TRBJ1-1; 12 nucleotides agree with TRBD1. After removal of 6 bases from V and 12 bases from J, the junction contained 8 bases not matched to a gene. Germline CDR1 and CDR2: MNHNY and SVGAGI (reference sequence). This CDR3 has 13 residues. The CDR3 is CASSPGQGARTFF. The CDR3 DNA reads as TGTGCCAGCAGCCCGGGACAGGGGGCGAGAACTTTCTTT.

The rearrangement links TRBV5-1 to TRBJ2-7; no definite D call. Germline V gene sequence: CDR1 SGHRS, CDR2 YFSETQ. The CDR3 loop spans 15 amino acids. Trimming cost V 5 bases and J 0 bases, with 15 bases left between them. The CDR3 DNA is TGCGCCAGCAGTTCTTCACCCCGGAGCTCCTACGAGCAGTACTTC. Its translation is CASSSSPRSSYEQYF.

This sequence joins TRBV4-1 and TRBJ2-1, with TRBD2 as a possible D gene (5 bases). Germline loops: CDR1 MGHRA, CDR2 YSYEKL. The CDR3 is 16 amino acids. V was cut by 1 base and J by 8 bases, with 18 bases left in between. CDR3 in DNA: TGCGCCAGCAGCCAAGGGGTGGCCCACGGGATGGATGAGCAGTTCTTC. Translating it yields CASSQGVAHGMDEQFF.

J is TRBJ2-7 and V is TRBV10-1; the D call may be TRBD1 or TRBD2 (5 bases each). V lost 6 bases to trimming and J lost 2 bases, with 17 bases between them. CDR3 size: 15 residues. Germline lookup yields CDR1 WNHNN and CDR2 SYGVQD (reference sequence). For the CDR3, the DNA is TGCGCCAGCAGAGACTACCGGGACCCGCCCTACGAGCAGTACTTC. Translation gives CASRDYRDPPYEQYF.

The chain's CDR3 is CASSYPGVAEAFF. CDR3 nucleotides: TGTGCCAGCAGTTACCCAGGGGTGGCTGAAGCTTTCTTT. The chain links TRBV6-5 to TRBJ1-1; a weak D match, TRBD1 (6 bases). V shed 2 bases and J shed 6 bases, with 10 bases lying between them. The CDR3 contains 13 residues. Germline-derived CDR1 and CDR2 are MNHEY and SVGAGI.

The J gene is TRBJ2-5, the V gene TRBV2; perhaps TRBD1 as D (6 bases). Trimming took off 11 bases at V and 1 base at J, with 14 bases between the two ends. CDR3 length: 13 amino acids. Germline values: CDR1 SNHLY, CDR2 FYNNEI. The CDR3 bases are TGTGCCTCCAAAAGGGACACCCAAGAGACCCAGTACTTC. Encoded protein: CASKRDTQETQYF.

The chain recombines TRBV5-1 with TRBJ2-1, with a possible D match to TRBD1 (6 bases). The CDR3 has 13 amino acids. In germline, CDR1 is SGHRS, CDR2 YFSETQ. V was trimmed by 5 bases and J by 5 bases, leaving 11 bases between them. As DNA, the CDR3 is TGCGCCAGCAGTGGACAGATAAACAATGAGCAGTTCTTC. Translating it yields CASSGQINNEQFF.

The chain couples TRBV7-2 to TRBJ1-2; D is possibly TRBD1 (6 bases). Germline V gene sequence: CDR1 SGHTA, CDR2 FQGNSA. V was trimmed by 3 bases and J by 7 bases, leaving 18 bases between them. CDR3 length equals 15 residues. The CDR3: CASSFRQAGFSGYTF. For the CDR3, the DNA is TGTGCCAGCAGCTTTCGACAGGCTGGCTTCTCTGGCTACACCTTC. The variable domain in full, with the rest retrieved from reference TRBV7-2 and TRBJ1-2, is GAGVSQSPSNKVTEKGKDVELRCDPISGHTALYWYRQSLGQGLEFLIYFQGNSAPDKSGLPSDRFSAERTGGSVSTLTIQRTQQEDSAVYLCASSFRQAGFSGYTFGSGTRLTVV.

The chain combines TRBV6-6 with TRBJ1-5; D unresolved. Trimming removed 6 bases from V and 4 bases from J, with 16 bases in between. There are 15 residues in the CDR3. Germline V gene data show CDR1 as MNHNY and CDR2 as SVGAGI (reference sequence). CDR3 protein: CASSFFNGGNQPQHF. The CDR3 coding sequence is TGTGCCAGCAGCTTTTTCAATGGTGGGAATCAGCCCCAGCATTTT.

In DNA, the CDR3 is TGTGCCAGCAGGGAACTGAACACTGAAGCTTTCTTT. Protein: CASRELNTEAFF. The rearrangement links TRBV28 to TRBJ1-1, with D hard to call. V dropped 6 bases and J dropped 0 bases, with 5 bases sitting between them. The CDR3 spans 12 residues. Germline V lookup: CDR1 MDHEN, CDR2 SYDVKM.

J is TRBJ2-2 and V is TRBV4-3; no firm D call. Germline V lookup: CDR1 LGHNA, CDR2 YSLEER. The V end was cut by 1 base, the J end by 3 bases, with 12 bases between. The CDR3 extends over 16 amino acids. This CDR3 reads CASSQAGQVHTGELFF. The CDR3 nucleotides are TGCGCCAGCAGCCAAGCCGGCCAGGTCCACACCGGGGAGCTGTTTTTT.

The chain joins TRBV6-5 to TRBJ2-7; unclear D gene. With 4 bases removed from V and 3 bases from J, the gap between germline ends came to 19 bases. This CDR3 is 16 amino acids long. Germline CDR1 MNHEY, CDR2 SVGAGI. DNA of the CDR3: TGTGCCAGCAGTTCCGATGGGCCCCCTACCCTCTACGAGCAGTACTTC. Amino acids: CASSSDGPPTLYEQYF.

The chain combines TRBV7-2 with TRBJ1-2; D may be TRBD1 (6 bases). Germline CDR1 is SGHTA and CDR2 is FQGNSA. This CDR3 is 18 amino acids long. V lost 4 bases, J lost 4 bases, and 25 bases lay in between. The CDR3 is CASSSGTRGAGFGYGYTF. The CDR3 DNA follows: TGTGCCAGCAGCTCCGGGACCCGGGGGGCGGGCTTCGGCTATGGCTACACCTTC.

The chain recombines TRBV19 with TRBJ2-2; TRBD2 aligns across 14 bases. The V gene end was trimmed by 3 bases and the J gene end by 6 bases; junction bases not matched to a gene: 3. CDR3 length: 16 residues. Germline CDR1 is LNHDA and CDR2 is SQIVND (reference sequence). CDR3 coding DNA: TGTGCCAGTAGTATGATGACTAGCGGGAGGGCCGGGGAGCTGTTTTTT. This codes for CASSMMTSGRAGELFF.

The genes are TRBV19 and TRBJ2-6; D is ambiguous. The CDR3 has 15 residues. From germline, CDR1 is LNHDA and CDR2 SQIVND (reference sequence). Trimming shortened V by 0 bases and J by 1 base, and 4 bases separated the two germline ends. The CDR3 DNA follows: TGTGCCAGTAGTATAGACGGGTCTGGGGCCAACGTCCTGACTTTC. The encoded protein is CASSIDGSGANVLTF.